This T cell receptor (beta chain) was sequenced during a study of beta chain features in type 1 diabetes. General study points: The naive, central memory and Treg TCRB repertoires looked more alike in patients than they did in healthy donors.

CDR1 and CDR2 from the germline V gene are MNHEY and SVGAGI. This CDR3 contains 13 residues. With respect to this clone: Antigen specificity is unknown.

The whole isolated RNA underwent reverse transcription, so sequencing captured expressed TCRB transcripts. Measured with immunoSEQ multiplex PCR; TCRdb has only the in-frame clones, and not every one. The sample has fewer than 200,000 clones, approximately 8.1% seen once. The chain combines TRBV6-5 with TRBJ2-7, with TRBD1 matching over 11 bases. The J call could be wrong; TRBJ2-4 is a better fit for the DNA end. The sequence was collected from a man younger than 30 in good health. What was sequenced was central memory CD4+ T cells from blood. In DNA, the CDR3 is TGTGCCAGCAGGAGGGACAGGGGGGACATTCAGTACTTC. Amino acids: CASRRDRGDIQYF.